This TCR beta chain was obtained from a study of T cell repertoires in ileal Crohn's disease. Overall study: Median disease duration was approximately 8 years; roughly 35% smoked at surgery. Study-level findings and limits: Endoscopic recurrence occurred in every patient whose clonality exceeded 26.8%.

Eligibility required adulthood, ileal or ileocolonic Crohn's disease and indicated ileocolonic resection. The assay was immunoSEQ multiplex PCR, and TCRdb's table has in-frame clones only and misses some. The table shows approximately 9,000 clones, with roughly 79% occurring only once. Germline V gene sequence: CDR1 SEHNR, CDR2 FQNEAQ (reference sequence). With 2 bases removed from V and 6 bases from J, the gap between germline ends came to 13 bases. This CDR3 has 14 amino acids. In regard to this clone: Its antigen is unidentified.

The rearrangement joins TRBV7-9 to TRBJ1-2; D perhaps matches TRBD1 (6 bases). The source material was ileal tissue. This clonotype was sampled from an adult with Crohn's disease. CDR3 loop: CASSLFLPGDGYTF. The CDR3 region has the DNA TGTGCCAGCAGCTTATTCCTACCAGGGGATGGCTACACCTTC. The variable domain in full, completed from reference TRBV7-9 and TRBJ1-2, reads DTGVSQNPRHKITKRGQNVTFRCDPISEHNRLYWYRQTLGQGPEFLTYFQNEAQLEKSRLLSDRFSAERPKGSFSTLEIQRTEQGDSAMYLCASSLFLPGDGYTFGSGTRLTVV.